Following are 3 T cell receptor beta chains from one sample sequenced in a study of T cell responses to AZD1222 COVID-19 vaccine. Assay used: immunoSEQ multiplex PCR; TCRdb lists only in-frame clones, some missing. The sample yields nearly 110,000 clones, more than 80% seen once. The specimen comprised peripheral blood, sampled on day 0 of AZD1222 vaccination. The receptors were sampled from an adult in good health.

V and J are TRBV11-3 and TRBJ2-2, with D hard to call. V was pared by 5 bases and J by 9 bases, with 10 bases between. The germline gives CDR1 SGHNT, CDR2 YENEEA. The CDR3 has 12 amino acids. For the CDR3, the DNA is TGTGCCAGCAGCCCCGACCGCCGGGAGCTGTTTTTT. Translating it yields CASSPDRRELFF.

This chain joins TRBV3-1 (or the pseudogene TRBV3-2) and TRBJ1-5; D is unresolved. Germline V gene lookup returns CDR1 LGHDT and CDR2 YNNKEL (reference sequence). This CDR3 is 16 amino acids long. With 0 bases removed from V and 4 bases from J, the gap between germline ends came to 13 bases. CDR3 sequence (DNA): TGTGCCAGCAGCCAAGATGGCAGCGGGTCGAATCAGCCCCAGCATTTT. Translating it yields CASSQDGSGSNQPQHF.

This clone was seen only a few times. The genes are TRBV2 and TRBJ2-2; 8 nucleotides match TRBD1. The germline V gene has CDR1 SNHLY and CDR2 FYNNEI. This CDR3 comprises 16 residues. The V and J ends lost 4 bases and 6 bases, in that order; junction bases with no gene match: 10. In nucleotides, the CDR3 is TGTGCCAGCAGTGTCCAGGGGGCGAATACAGCCGGGGAGCTGTTTTTT. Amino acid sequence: CASSVQGANTAGELFF.